Listed below are T cell receptor beta chains from one sample, sequenced in a study of blood T cells in healthy people across ages. TCRdb recomputed calls from the 5' RACE reads with MiXCR, one row per CDR3 protein. The sample consists of some 1,800,000 distinct CDR3 sequences, roughly two fifths of them appearing once. The specimen was blood. Receptors were obtained from a human donor in good health. Both conserved end residues are part of each CDR3. The order of the fields is J gene, clone size, D gene, V gene, CDR3 protein, CDR3 DNA. D genes are given only for firm matches. Expanded clones get a size class; other rows say once, few or many, or leave the size out.

TRBJ2-4 few - TRBV7-2 CASSLAPAGRREQYF TGTGCCAGCAGCTTAGCGCCCGCAGGGAGAAGGGAGCAGTACTTC
TRBJ2-2 few TRBD2 TRBV29-1 CSVGEGSSGELFF TGCAGCGTGGGGGAGGGGAGCTCCGGGGAGCTGTTTTTT
TRBJ2-7 - TRBD1 TRBV15 CATNWDRGSYEQYF TGTGCCACCAACTGGGACAGGGGGTCATACGAGCAGTACTTC
TRBJ1-4 - - TRBV6-6 CASAGGGLTNEKRFF TGTGCCAGCGCCGGGGGGGGGTTGACTAATGAAAAACGGTTTTTT
TRBJ2-7 - TRBD1 TRBV2 CASSEDRSSYEQYF TGTGCCAGCAGTGAGGACAGGAGCTCCTACGAGCAGTACTTC
TRBJ2-1 few TRBD2 TRBV27 CASTPLSGGYNEQFF TGTGCCAGCACACCCCTGAGCGGGGGTTACAATGAGCAGTTCTTC
TRBJ2-3 - - TRBV7-8 CASSYPGETSTDTQYF TGTGCCAGCAGCTATCCAGGAGAAACTAGCACAGATACGCAGTATTTT
TRBJ1-2 - TRBD1 TRBV12-3/TRBV12-4 CASSPGGGFRGYTF TGTGCCAGCAGTCCAGGGGGAGGTTTCCGTGGCTACACCTTC
TRBJ1-5 few TRBD1 TRBV5-6 CASSAWDRGRSQPQHF TGTGCCAGCAGCGCGTGGGACAGAGGAAGGAGTCAGCCCCAGCATTTT
TRBJ1-1 - - TRBV29-1 CSVVSGAARKNTEAFF TGCAGCGTTGTATCGGGGGCCGCCCGGAAAAACACTGAAGCTTTCTTT
TRBJ2-5 - TRBD2 TRBV11-2 CASSRTSLRRETQYF TGTGCCAGCAGCCGGACTAGCCTGAGACGGGAGACCCAGTACTTC
TRBJ2-2 - - TRBV4-3 CASSQERTGTGELFF TGCGCCAGCAGCCAAGAGCGCACGGGCACCGGGGAGCTGTTTTTT
TRBJ1-6 - - TRBV6-1 CASSELRISPLHF TGTGCCAGCAGTGAACTGAGGATTTCACCCCTCCACTTT
TRBJ2-2 few - TRBV11-3 CASSYGINKAGELFF TGTGCCAGCAGCTACGGGATAAATAAGGCCGGGGAGCTGTTTTTT
TRBJ2-3 many TRBD2 TRBV29-1 CSVEDFSGLDTQYF TGCAGCGTTGAAGACTTTAGCGGGCTGGATACGCAGTATTTT
TRBJ2-5 few TRBD2 TRBV20-1 CSATPGLAGKYQETQYF TGCAGTGCAACACCGGGACTAGCGGGGAAGTACCAAGAGACCCAGTACTTC
TRBJ1-2 - TRBD1 TRBV20-1 CSASTGGTGIDYTF TGCAGTGCTTCCACCGGGGGGACAGGGATAGACTACACCTTC
TRBJ2-1 - - TRBV6-6 CASSYSTEGEQFF TGTGCCAGCAGTTACTCGACCGAAGGTGAGCAGTTCTTC
TRBJ2-1 few TRBD1 TRBV7-2 CASSRRGQTYNEQFF TGTGCCAGCAGTCGTAGGGGACAGACCTACAATGAGCAGTTCTTC
TRBJ1-1 - - TRBV5-1 CASSSPTESDGMNTEAFF TGCGCCAGCAGCTCACCAACAGAATCGGACGGAATGAACACTGAAGCTTTCTTT
TRBJ1-5 - - TRBV6-2/TRBV6-3 CASKVWDQPQHF TGTGCCAGCAAGGTTTGGGATCAGCCCCAGCATTTT
TRBJ2-7 - - TRBV28 CASSQNRVPYEQYF TGTGCCAGCAGCCAAAACAGGGTGCCCTACGAGCAGTACTTC